Below, one T cell receptor beta chain is given with its context. The antigen is undetermined. V shed 8 bases and J shed 0 bases, with 7 bases lying between them. This CDR3 region has 12 residues. From germline, CDR1 is MNHEY and CDR2 SVGAGI. This specimen belongs to a study of OX40 agonist ivuxolimab in advanced cancers. Whole-study context: With ivuxolimab, an agonistic anti-OX40 (CD134) antibody, patients were treated. Having had anti-PD-1, anti-PD-L1 or anti-CTLA-4 therapy before was allowed, and about 42% had some.

Produced via immunoSEQ multiplex PCR; TCRdb's table is partial and in-frame only. The table shows 15,000 to 20,000 clones, with roughly 85% occurring only once. Study results and caveats: Clonal expansion from baseline to week 6 occurred in both CD4+ and CD8+ T cells. On average, a greater number of expanded clones characterised CD8+ T cells relative to CD4+.

The receptor's source is an adult with an advanced solid tumor such as melanoma, head and neck, liver or kidney cancer. The chain links TRBV6-5 to TRBJ1-2; tentatively, D is TRBD1 (5 bases). This specimen was CD4+ or CD8+ T cells sorted from blood, taken in a trial of the OX40 agonist ivuxolimab. The CDR3 sequence: CASSTANYGYTF. The DNA for the CDR3 is TGTGCCAGCTCGACAGCTAACTATGGCTACACCTTC.